These 27 T cell receptor beta chains were sequenced from one sample in a study of blood T cell repertoires in COVID-19. Measured with immunoSEQ multiplex PCR; TCRdb has only the in-frame clones, and not every one. The sample lists 94,000 or so clones, 84% occurring once. Sequenced input: peripheral blood. The receptor set was obtained from a man between 60 and 75 years old with acute or convalescent COVID-19.

The chain employs TRBV5-1 and TRBJ2-1, with TRBD2 identical over 9 bases. Trimming took 3 bases from V and 2 from J; bases not matched to a gene: 6. The CDR3 contains 16 residues. Germline CDR1 and CDR2: SGHRS and YFSETQ. CDR3 DNA sequence: TGCGCCAGCAGCTCAGTAGCGGGGGAGGCCTACAATGAGCAGTTCTTC. Protein product: CASSSVAGEAYNEQFF. The whole variable domain, filled in from reference TRBV5-1 and TRBJ2-1, reads KAGVTQTPRYLIKTRGQQVTLSCSPISGHRSVSWYQQTPGQGLQFLFEYFSETQRNKGNFPGRFSGRQFSNSRSEMNVSTLELGDSALYLCASSSVAGEAYNEQFFGPGTRLTVL.

This clone was picked up one time. V is TRBV28 and J is TRBJ2-1; weak D call: TRBD2 (5 bases). Germline V CDR1 and CDR2: MDHEN, SYDVKM. V was shortened by 2 bases and J by 7 bases, with 6 bases between the two germline ends. This CDR3 spans 12 amino acids. The DNA of the CDR3 is TGTGCCAGCAGTTTAGAGGGAAATGAGCAGTTCTTC. This codes for CASSLEGNEQFF.

The CDR3 sequence: CASSLARGTYEQYF. In nucleotides, the CDR3 is TGTGCCAGCAGTTTAGCCAGGGGTACCTACGAGCAGTACTTC. This sequence joins TRBV27 and TRBJ2-7; tentative D call: TRBD1 (6 bases). The CDR3 sequence is 14 residues long. Germline assignment: CDR1 MNHEY and CDR2 SMNVEV (reference sequence). The V end was cut by 2 bases, the J end by 2 bases, with 10 bases between.

The CDR3 bases are TGTGCCACCAGCTCCGGGACAGGGATTACAGATACGCAGTATTTT. Translated, it gives CATSSGTGITDTQYF. The rearrangement uses TRBV24-1 and TRBJ2-3; 9 nucleotides match TRBD1. This CDR3 contains 15 residues. V was clipped by 7 bases and J by 3 bases; unmatched bases: 7. Germline V lookup: CDR1 KGHDR, CDR2 SFDVKD.

The J gene is TRBJ2-3, the V gene TRBV18, with 13 bases aligning to TRBD2. This CDR3 comprises 19 residues. J gave up 6 bases and V 4 bases, and 16 bases lay outside the gene matches. Germline values: CDR1 KGHSH, CDR2 LQKENI. The CDR3 DNA sequence: TGTGCCAGCTCACTTCGGTCCACTAGCGGGGGGGCCTTGTCCGATACGCAGTATTTT. This gives the protein CASSLRSTSGGALSDTQYF.

This chain links TRBV3-1 (or the pseudogene TRBV3-2) with TRBJ2-7; weak D call: TRBD1 (5 bases). Per germline, CDR1 LGHDT and CDR2 YNNKEL (reference sequence). The CDR3 has 15 residues. Trimming left V 4 bases short and J 2 bases short, with 15 bases between. The CDR3 sequence is CASSRDWGGTYEQYF. The CDR3, as DNA: TGTGCCAGCAGCCGTGACTGGGGCGGAACCTACGAGCAGTACTTC.

This chain joins TRBV5-1 and TRBJ1-3; D is perhaps TRBD1 (5 bases). The CDR3 loop spans 16 amino acids. With 4 bases removed from V and 1 base from J, the gap between germline ends came to 15 bases. Per germline, CDR1 SGHRS and CDR2 YFSETQ. The CDR3 protein is CASSPAGGSSGNTIYF. The DNA for the CDR3 is TGCGCCAGCAGCCCCGCCGGGGGTTCTTCTGGAAACACCATATATTTT.

V gene TRBV24-1 combines with J gene TRBJ2-2, with TRBD1 matching over 10 bases. CDR3 size: 19 residues. J gave up 0 bases and V 5 bases, and 11 bases lay outside the gene matches. Per the germline V gene, CDR1 is KGHDR and CDR2 is SFDVKD. CDR3 in amino acids: CATSGPGQGTSTNTGELFF. The CDR3 bases are TGTGCCACCAGTGGTCCGGGACAGGGGACTTCTACGAACACCGGGGAGCTGTTTTTT.

The V gene is TRBV7-8, the J gene TRBJ2-3; TRBD2 agrees at 7 bases. J was trimmed by 8 bases and V by 4 bases; bases with no gene match: 9. Germline-derived CDR1 and CDR2 are SGHVS and FQNEAQ. The CDR3 is 14 residues long. CDR3 in DNA: TGTGCCAGCAGCTCAGCGGGGCGCCAAGTTACGCAGTATTTT. Its protein is CASSSAGRQVTQYF.

This sequence joins TRBV14 and TRBJ2-1; tentatively, D is TRBD2 (6 bases). CDR1 SGHDN and CDR2 FVKESK come from the germline V gene. Between the trimmed V and J ends, which lost 5 bases and 4 bases, there was a span of 12 bases. The CDR3 has 14 amino acids. The CDR3 bases are TGTGCCAGCAGCGCTTCGCGGGGATACAATGAGCAGTTCTTC. This encodes CASSASRGYNEQFF.

The chain has TRBV2 and TRBJ1-2; 7 bases align to TRBD1. The ends lost 5 bases at V and 4 bases at J; junction bases unmatched: 7. Looked up from germline, CDR1 is SNHLY and CDR2 is FYNNEI. This CDR3 spans 14 amino acids. The CDR3 loop reads CASSRSGDSYGYTF. CDR3 bases: TGTGCCAGCAGTCGTTCGGGGGACAGCTATGGCTACACCTTC.

This clone appeared once. The chain carries TRBV27 and TRBJ1-5; D perhaps matches TRBD1 (6 bases). The CDR3 extends over 15 amino acids. V shed 6 bases and J shed 2 bases, with 14 bases lying between them. Germline V gives CDR1 MNHEY, CDR2 SMNVEV (reference sequence). The CDR3 DNA reads TGTGCCAGCAGGAGTGGGGGGGCTGGCAATCAGCCCCAGCATTTT. This gives the protein CASRSGGAGNQPQHF.

The genes are TRBV5-5 and TRBJ1-1; D uncertain. The CDR3 sequence is 16 residues long. Trimming shortened V by 4 bases and J by 0 bases, and 16 bases separated the two germline ends. In germline, CDR1 is SGHKS, CDR2 YYEKEE (reference sequence). The CDR3 bases are TGTGCCAGCAGCCCGGATTGGCGGCCGATGAACACTGAAGCTTTCTTT. This gives the protein CASSPDWRPMNTEAFF.

The chain couples TRBV6-5 to TRBJ1-5; D is undetermined. Germline V gene data show CDR1 as MNHEY and CDR2 as SVGAGI. Between the trimmed V and J ends, which lost 11 bases and 1 base, there was a span of 12 bases. The CDR3 spans 13 residues. CDR3 sequence (DNA): TGTGCCTCGGGATCCCAAAGCAATCAGCCCCAGCATTTT. It encodes CASGSQSNQPQHF.

The V call is TRBV2, the J call TRBJ2-1; TRBD1 is a possible D gene (5 bases). The CDR3 totals 10 residues. Deletions cut 8 bases from V and 7 bases from J, with 6 bases between. Germline-derived CDR1 and CDR2 are SNHLY and FYNNEI. Written as DNA, the CDR3 is TGTGCCAGCTCAGGGAATGAGCAGTTCTTC. This gives the protein CASSGNEQFF.

The chain has TRBV7-9 and TRBJ1-2, with TRBD1 as a possible D gene (6 bases). This CDR3 region has 12 residues. Trimming stripped 4 bases from V and 6 bases from J, with 9 bases between. The germline V gene encodes CDR1 SEHNR and CDR2 FQNEAQ (reference sequence). The CDR3 sequence: CASSSQGHGYTF. As DNA, the CDR3 is TGTGCCAGCAGCTCACAGGGTCATGGCTACACCTTC.

V usage is TRBV3-1 (or the pseudogene TRBV3-2) and J usage is TRBJ1-2; D possibly corresponds to TRBD1 (6 bases). Germline V gene sequence: CDR1 LGHDT, CDR2 YNNKEL (reference sequence). This CDR3 contains 15 residues. Trimming cost V 4 bases and J 2 bases, with 14 bases left between them. The CDR3 is CASSRGQILNYGYTF. CDR3 bases: TGTGCCAGCAGCCGAGGACAGATCCTAAACTATGGCTACACCTTC.

The chain carries TRBV5-5 and TRBJ2-2; D remains unclear. Trimming left V 1 base short and J 5 bases short, with 9 bases between. This CDR3 is built from 14 residues. The germline V gene has CDR1 SGHKS and CDR2 YYEKEE (reference sequence). The CDR3 region is CASSLNAATGELFF. The CDR3 DNA reads as TGTGCCAGCAGCTTGAATGCGGCGACCGGGGAGCTGTTTTTT.

Of note for this clone: The junction differs from germline at one of its ends, possibly a read error. The chain joins TRBV5-4 to TRBJ1-2; D perhaps matches TRBD1 (6 bases). This CDR3 has 16 amino acids. Germline values: CDR1 SGHNT, CDR2 YYREEE (reference sequence). This chain's CDR3 is CASSLGGLGQNYGYAF. DNA of the CDR3: TGTGCCAGCAGCTTGGGAGGTTTAGGACAGAACTATGGCTACGCCTTC.

CDR3 loop: CASSESNTGELFF. Here the CDR3 DNA reads TGTGCCAGCAGCGAAAGCAACACCGGGGAGCTGTTTTTT. The V and J genes are TRBV9 and TRBJ2-2; D remains ambiguous. The V gene's germline CDR1 is SGDLS and CDR2 YYNGEE. The V end lost 3 bases, the J end lost 2 bases, and 5 bases lay between the germline ends. The CDR3 runs to 13 residues.

The CDR3 nucleotides read TGTGCCAGCAGCGGTAGCGGGGGGGCCTTTGCAGATACGCAGTATTTT. The encoded protein is CASSGSGGAFADTQYF. The V and J genes are TRBV9 and TRBJ2-3; TRBD2 agrees at 11 bases. The CDR3 consists of 16 residues. Germline lookup yields CDR1 SGDLS and CDR2 YYNGEE. V was pared by 3 bases and J by 4 bases, with 7 bases of the junction left unmatched.

This clone was detected a few times. This chain connects TRBV5-5 to TRBJ1-2, with D possibly being TRBD1 (6 bases). CDR1 and CDR2 from the germline V gene are SGHKS and YYEKEE (reference sequence). V gave up 5 bases and J gave up 1 base, with 15 bases separating them. The CDR3 runs 15 residues. CDR3 nucleotides: TGTGCCAGCAGGTTTCAGGACAGTTTTAACTATGGCTACACCTTC. This gives the protein CASRFQDSFNYGYTF.

The CDR3 nucleotides read TGTGCCAGCACGGTAGGCGGTTTGAATGAAAAACTGTTTTTT. Residues: CASTVGGLNEKLFF. The chain is built from TRBV28 and TRBJ1-4; D uncertain. This CDR3 region has 14 residues. Germline values: CDR1 MDHEN, CDR2 SYDVKM. The V end was cut by 7 bases, the J end by 5 bases, with 14 bases between.

A single count supports this clone. V and J are TRBV5-6 and TRBJ2-4, with a weak D call TRBD1 (6 bases). Between the trimmed V and J ends, which lost 3 bases and 0 bases, there was a span of 13 bases. The CDR3 loop spans 16 amino acids. Per germline, CDR1 SGHDT and CDR2 YYEEEE. CDR3 DNA: TGTGCCAGCAGCTACAGGGCATTGGCAGCCAAAAACATTCAGTACTTC. Its protein product is CASSYRALAAKNIQYF.

The chain recombines TRBV28 with TRBJ2-7; weak D call: TRBD1 (5 bases). Trimming pared 10 bases from V and 5 bases from J, leaving 24 bases between. The V gene's germline CDR1 is MDHEN and CDR2 SYDVKM. The CDR3 is 15 residues long. For the CDR3, the DNA is TGTGCCACCCACTCCCCCGGGCAGGGTGGGAACGAGCAGTACTTC. Protein product: CATHSPGQGGNEQYF.

This chain uses TRBV10-2 with TRBJ1-3; 9 nucleotides agree with TRBD1. This CDR3 has 15 residues. Per germline, CDR1 WSHSY and CDR2 SAAADI. Germline trimming cut 7 bases from V and 3 bases from J; bases unmatched to any gene: 7. This CDR3 reads CASTRTGERGNTIYF. The CDR3 coding sequence is TGCGCCAGCACCCGGACAGGGGAGCGTGGAAACACCATATATTTT.

The chain links TRBV4-2 to TRBJ1-2; D is possibly TRBD1 (5 bases). V dropped 4 bases and J dropped 7 bases, with 10 bases sitting between them. The germline V gene encodes CDR1 LGHNA and CDR2 YNFKEQ. The CDR3 extends over 12 amino acids. DNA of the CDR3: TGTGCCAGCAGCCCGGGACTGGGTGGCTACACCTTC. Its protein is CASSPGLGGYTF.